Listed below are T cell receptor beta chains from one sample, sequenced in a study of early T cells in non-severe SARS-CoV-2 infection. In TCRdb, the 5' RACE reads were re-called with MiXCR into one record per CDR3 protein. The sample has fewer than 35,000 distinct CDR3 sequences, about 8.2% seen once; the top ten hold about 13%. Sequenced sample: whole blood. These receptors were taken from an adult who was a healthcare worker with PCR-confirmed SARS-CoV-2 infection or an uninfected control (not recorded which). The CDR3 runs from the conserved cysteine through the conserved F or W. D genes are given only for firm matches. Clone size is given for some rows only: seen once, a few or many times, or a class if the clone is expanded.

many | TRBJ1-1 | NA | TRBV27 | CASSSLRDGTEAFF | TGTGCCAGCAGTTCACTCCGGGACGGCACTGAAGCTTTCTTT
medium-sized | TRBJ1-1 | TRBD1 | TRBV12-3/TRBV12-4 | CASSLAVTGGTEAFF | TGTGCCAGCAGTTTAGCGGTGACAGGGGGAACTGAAGCTTTCTTT
medium-sized | TRBJ1-3 | NA | TRBV19 | CASSIDYSSSGNTIYF | TGTGCCAGTAGTATAGATTACAGCAGCTCTGGAAACACCATATATTTT
many | TRBJ2-1 | NA | TRBV20-1 | CSASDLQVLNLNEQFF | TGCAGTGCTAGCGATCTACAGGTCCTAAACCTCAATGAGCAGTTCTTC
few | TRBJ2-3 | TRBD2 | TRBV5-1 | CASSLELAGRGDTQYF | TGCGCCAGCAGCTTGGAACTAGCGGGGCGGGGAGATACGCAGTATTTT
NA | TRBJ1-1 | TRBD1 | TRBV11-2 | CASSLGGTGEAFF | TGTGCCAGCAGCTTAGGAGGGACAGGTGAAGCTTTCTTT
many | TRBJ2-2 | NA | TRBV2 | CASRKVSGELFF | TGTGCCAGCAGGAAGGTGTCCGGGGAGCTGTTTTTT
many | TRBJ2-1 | NA | TRBV20-1 | CSAFRQGTTNNEQFF | TGCAGTGCTTTCCGCCAGGGGACTACGAACAATGAGCAGTTCTTC
many | TRBJ2-7 | TRBD2 | TRBV19 | CASSMSLAGGYEQYF | TGTGCCAGTAGTATGTCCCTAGCGGGGGGTTACGAGCAGTACTTC
many | TRBJ2-5 | TRBD1 | TRBV7-2 | CASSLAPWDRGLQQETQYF | TGTGCCAGCAGCTTAGCCCCTTGGGACAGGGGACTTCAGCAAGAGACCCAGTACTTC
many | TRBJ2-1 | NA | TRBV11-2 | CASSLDQGVEQFF | TGTGCCAGCAGCTTAGATCAAGGTGTTGAGCAGTTCTTC
many | TRBJ2-1 | NA | TRBV6-2/TRBV6-3 | CASRAYNEQFF | TGTGCCAGCAGGGCGTACAATGAGCAGTTCTTC
many | TRBJ2-2 | TRBD1 | TRBV20-1 | CSAEGADFTGELFF | TGCAGTGCCGAGGGGGCAGACTTCACCGGGGAGCTGTTTTTT
NA | TRBJ2-5 | TRBD2 | TRBV20-1 | CSARPSGGKEVQETQYF | TGCAGTGCTAGGCCTAGCGGTGGGAAGGAGGTACAAGAGACCCAGTACTTC
many | TRBJ2-2 | TRBD1 | TRBV7-6 | CASSLRSDRGTGELFF | TGTGCCAGCAGCTTACGGTCCGACAGGGGTACCGGGGAGCTGTTTTTT
many | TRBJ2-3 | NA | TRBV3-1 | CASSQDRLKQYF | TGTGCCAGCAGCCAAGATCGCCTGAAGCAGTATTTT
many | TRBJ2-7 | NA | TRBV18 | CASSPGYSSDEQYF | TGTGCCAGCTCACCGGGCTACAGTAGCGACGAGCAGTACTTC
many | TRBJ1-5 | NA | TRBV2 | CASTGDLELGQPQHF | TGTGCCAGCACAGGGGACCTAGAGCTTGGGCAGCCCCAGCATTTT
NA | TRBJ2-2 | NA | TRBV12-3/TRBV12-4 | CASSLSRNTGELFF | TGTGCCAGCAGTTTAAGTCGGAACACCGGGGAGCTGTTTTTT
many | TRBJ2-1 | TRBD1 | TRBV24-1 | CATSDSGTGHYNERFF | TGTGCCACCAGTGACTCCGGGACAGGACACTACAATGAGCGGTTCTTC
few | TRBJ2-7 | NA | TRBV3-1 | CASSVDRSSYEQYF | TGTGCCAGCAGCGTTGACAGGAGCTCCTACGAGCAGTACTTC
many | TRBJ2-7 | TRBD2 | TRBV5-4 | CASSRRSGGVWEQYF | TGTGCCAGCAGCCGTCGGAGCGGGGGGGTTTGGGAGCAGTACTTC
NA | TRBJ2-7 | TRBD1 | TRBV29-1 | CSAAGTGVEQYF | TGCAGCGCCGCCGGGACAGGCGTGGAGCAGTACTTC
few | TRBJ2-5 | NA | TRBV10-3 | CAISEPTGQETQYF | TGTGCCATCAGTGAGCCAACGGGCCAAGAGACCCAGTACTTC
many | TRBJ1-1 | NA | TRBV12-3/TRBV12-4 | CASSLAARRDIAFF | TGTGCCAGCAGTTTAGCGGCACGCAGGGATATAGCTTTCTTT
NA | TRBJ2-3 | TRBD2 | TRBV9 | CASSPNGLARADTQYF | TGTGCCAGCAGCCCTAACGGACTAGCGAGGGCAGATACGCAGTATTTT
many | TRBJ2-2 | NA | TRBV12-3/TRBV12-4 | CASSLGGTTGELFF | TGTGCCAGCAGTTTAGGGGGGACCACCGGGGAGCTGTTTTTT
few | TRBJ1-6 | NA | TRBV19 | CASKGRVNSPLHF | TGTGCCAGTAAAGGCAGGGTAAATTCACCCCTCCACTTT
few | TRBJ1-6 | NA | TRBV4-3 | CASSELRNSPLHF | TGCGCCAGCAGCGAACTTCGGAATTCACCCCTCCACTTT
many | TRBJ1-1 | NA | TRBV29-1 | CSFWAQGGTEAFF | TGCAGCTTCTGGGCACAGGGTGGCACTGAAGCTTTCTTT
few | TRBJ1-5 | NA | TRBV7-8 | CASSPLSGIQPQHF | TGTGCCAGCAGTCCACTATCGGGTATTCAGCCCCAGCATTTT
many | TRBJ2-1 | NA | TRBV21-1 | CASSKDLNRDTGHNEQFF | TGTGCCAGCAGCAAAGATCTTAATCGGGACACGGGTCACAATGAGCAGTTCTTC
NA | TRBJ2-3 | NA | TRBV5-1 | CASSSAVTDTQYF | TGCGCCAGCAGCTCGGCCGTCACAGATACGCAGTATTTT
many | TRBJ1-4 | NA | TRBV7-9 | CALPRGEKLFF | TGTGCCCTGCCCCGAGGTGAAAAACTGTTTTTT
few | TRBJ1-3 | NA | TRBV7-6 | CASSLGMGGLSGNTIYF | TGTGCCAGCAGCTTGGGGATGGGCGGTCTCTCTGGAAACACCATATATTTT
NA | TRBJ2-7 | TRBD1 | TRBV12-3/TRBV12-4 | CASSRHRDRHFYEQYF | TGTGCCAGCAGTCGCCACCGGGACAGACACTTCTACGAGCAGTACTTC
few | TRBJ1-4 | NA | TRBV11-2 | CASSLDTGWREKLFF | TGTGCCAGCAGCTTAGATACGGGGTGGCGGGAAAAACTGTTTTTT
many | TRBJ2-3 | TRBD1 | TRBV7-9 | CASSTGQGDTDTQYF | TGTGCCAGCAGCACGGGACAGGGGGACACAGATACGCAGTATTTT
many | TRBJ2-3 | NA | TRBV3-2 | CASSPARDREDKLTDTQYF | TGTGCCAGCAGCCCAGCAAGGGACAGGGAGGACAAACTCACAGATACGCAGTATTTT
many | TRBJ1-1 | NA | TRBV27 | CASSLQGAPFGTEAFF | TGTGCCAGCAGTCTGCAAGGGGCTCCGTTTGGCACTGAAGCTTTCTTT
many | TRBJ2-3 | TRBD2 | TRBV4-3 | CASSLLSGGGDTQYF | TGCGCCAGCAGCCTGCTGAGCGGGGGGGGAGATACGCAGTATTTT
many | TRBJ2-2 | NA | TRBV12-3/TRBV12-4 | CASTNTGELFF | TGTGCCAGCACCAACACCGGGGAGCTGTTTTTT
few | TRBJ1-6 | NA | TRBV7-8 | CASSLPRVPYNSPLHF | TGTGCCAGCAGCTTGCCTAGGGTTCCCTATAATTCACCCCTCCACTTT
few | TRBJ2-6 | TRBD1 | TRBV7-8 | CAIQPRTGDLSEVGANVLTF | TGTGCCATTCAGCCTCGGACAGGGGACTTATCGGAGGTCGGGGCCAACGTCCTGACTTTC
many | TRBJ1-6 | NA | TRBV30 | CAWNPTDWRSPLHF | TGTGCCTGGAACCCGACAGATTGGAGATCACCCCTCCACTTT
few | TRBJ1-5 | NA | TRBV19 | CASSPQANQPQHF | TGTGCCAGTAGTCCCCAAGCGAATCAGCCCCAGCATTTT
many | TRBJ2-2 | NA | TRBV11-3 | CASSQNRELFF | TGTGCCAGCAGCCAGAACCGGGAGCTGTTTTTT
NA | TRBJ2-5 | NA | TRBV24-1 | CATSGQKGAETQYF | TGTGCCACCAGTGGACAGAAAGGGGCCGAGACCCAGTACTTC
many | TRBJ1-2 | NA | TRBV2 | CASIKGGFYGYTF | TGTGCCAGCATCAAAGGGGGGTTCTATGGCTACACCTTC
NA | TRBJ2-3 | NA | TRBV20-1 | CSSSDQTDTQYF | TGCAGTTCCTCAGACCAGACAGATACGCAGTATTTT
many | TRBJ2-7 | NA | TRBV9 | CASSVSGVSYEQYF | TGTGCCAGCAGCGTATCCGGGGTCTCCTACGAGCAGTACTTC
few | TRBJ2-4 | NA | TRBV7-8 | CASSLQGKGNIQYF | TGTGCCAGCAGCTTACAGGGGAAGGGAAACATTCAGTACTTC
NA | TRBJ2-1 | TRBD2 | TRBV4-2 | CASSQVSAGVFQFF | TGTGCCAGCAGCCAAGTGAGTGCGGGAGTATTTCAGTTCTTC
NA | TRBJ1-4 | NA | TRBV12-3/TRBV12-4 | CASSLIYEKLFF | TGTGCCAGCAGTTTAATATACGAAAAACTGTTTTTT